Sequencing of this TCR beta chain was carried out in a study of T cells in Graves' hyperthyroidism and ophthalmopathy (dated by TCRdb to about 2019). For context, the study as a whole: Peripheral blood was collected at initial diagnosis, before any treatment. In more than 5 Graves' hyperthyroidism patients, the study also compared T-cell repertoires from thyroid tissue with T-cell repertoires from blood. Once sampling was done, hyperthyroidism patients were given methimazole at a starting dose of 30 mg daily, whereas ophthalmopathy patients were given high-dose intravenous methylprednisolone. The 80 to 100 discovery patients were randomly divided into training and test sets at a 7:3 ratio. Whether ophthalmopathy could be predicted prospectively was tested in an independent validation cohort made up of under 20 hyperthyroidism patients plus 17 patients who later progressed to ophthalmopathy. TCR V-J signatures able to tell the groups apart were searched for in a discovery cohort of 90 to 100 patients, of whom fewer than 45 had Graves' ophthalmopathy and roughly 59 had stable Graves' hyperthyroidism. TCR Vbeta CDR3 sequencing of 130 to 150 peripheral blood samples (fewer than 45 ophthalmopathy, about 80 hyperthyroidism and roughly 17 progressor patients) is reported in the paper.

The hyperthyroidism patients were between 18 and 65 years old and newly diagnosed, with a disease duration of less than 2 months. Exclusion was applied to patients with uncontrolled infections, other autoimmune diseases, pregnancy or lactation. Clinical symptoms, serum thyroxine and TRAb, thyroid ultrasound, and orbital computed tomography formed the basis for the diagnoses. Blood from progressor patients was drawn when they were first diagnosed with hyperthyroidism, before any ophthalmopathy symptoms appeared. Ficoll-Paque density gradient centrifugation was used to isolate PBMCs from approximately 10 ml of fresh peripheral blood. Progressor patients were defined as those initially diagnosed with Graves' hyperthyroidism in whom ophthalmopathy developed during follow-up. Total RNA was extracted with Trizol reagent, and quality was checked on an Agilent 2100 Bioanalyzer. The CDR3 contains 14 residues, cysteine and phenylalanine counted. Here the CDR3 DNA is all that survives: 42 bases in frame from base 1. The germline V gene sets CDR1 to SQVTM and CDR2 to ANQGSEA. V gives up 6 bases and J gives up 7 bases, and the segment between their germline ends measures 18 bases.

Of note for this clonotype: Its antigen remains undetermined. No much larger clone is present one base from it, and per-base qualities are unavailable.

The TCR beta CDR3 regions were amplified from RNA transcripts. The TCR CDR3 was subjected to a first round of RT-PCR using the HTBI primer set and the Qiagen OneStep RT-PCR kit. The libraries were constructed in a second round of multiplex PCR and then size-selected and purified. The libraries were sequenced on an Illumina HiSeq2000 using paired-end 100 bp reads. The authors' pipeline ran thus. SOAPnuke was used to process the raw data, removing reads that contained adapters or uncalled bases, had a mean Phred below 15, or lacked an exact match to the constant primer or identifier. COPE v1.2.5 was used to merge high-quality paired reads, and clonotypes were defined as unique nucleotide sequences. Clonotypes were aligned to IMGT TRBV, TRBD and TRBJ reference segments using MiTCR v1.1. The analysis included only V-J combinations with a frequency above 0.0001, which together covered about 99% of the repertoires. A TCS score was defined as the ratio between F50 (clonal expansion) and ExV (chaos), using BLOSUM62-based TCRdist between CDR3 peptides within each V-J. Welch's t-statistics and random forest reduced fewer than 550 V-J features to roughly 13, which were used in a naive Bayes classifier (R e1071). TCRdb took the public reads, trimmed them with fastp at Q25, ran MiXCR for clone calling and kept in-frame beta chains. Here each entry gathers all rows of one CDR3 protein and keeps the most common genes and DNA. V and J calls and clone size were set by TCRdb, not the authors. The sample includes around 300,000 distinct CDR3 sequences, with 13% observed a single time. The ten largest clonotypes hold roughly 8% of the sample.

The full study reports these points: A model built on a 13 V-J signature distinguished ophthalmopathy from stable hyperthyroidism, reaching about 89% sensitivity and about 81% specificity in cross-validation and 80%/75% in testing. Most expanded thyroid clonotypes (frequency above 0.001) were also detected in blood, a finding suggesting that blood repertoires may reflect thyroid immune responses. In validation, the model predicted progression to ophthalmopathy with around 71% sensitivity and roughly 72% specificity, a median of 6.5 months before onset. No statistical method was used to fix the sample size in advance, and group allocation was not hidden from the investigators.

The sample comprised blood. This chain joins TRBV29-1 to TRBJ1-4; TRBD1 is perhaps the D gene, given 5 matching bases. The clonotype comes from a woman aged 25 to 39 with Graves' hyperthyroidism that later progressed to Graves' ophthalmopathy. The base sequence is TGCAGCGTCCCCGGTGGGGGGGTCGGTGAAAAACTGTTTTTT. This sequence encodes CSVPGGGVGEKLFF.